This T cell receptor beta chain was obtained from a study of T cells in Graves' hyperthyroidism and ophthalmopathy. Notes on the study in general: A model built on 13 V-J features separated ophthalmopathy from stable hyperthyroidism. Most clonotypes expanded in the thyroid (above 0.001) were also present in blood.

Regions amplified from RNA transcripts were the TCR beta CDR3 regions. The primer set for the first-round RT-PCR of the TCR CDR3 was HTBI. TCRdb reprocessed the multiplex PCR reads via MiXCR and lists one record per CDR3 protein. The repertoire holds roughly 580,000 distinct CDR3 sequences, with around 14% as singletons. Notes on this clonotype: The antigen remains undetermined. One end of the junction does not line up with germline, which may come from a read error.

This CDR3 is 14 amino acids long. Germline CDR1 SGHRS, CDR2 YFSETQ. A sample of blood taken at first hyperthyroidism diagnosis preceded any ophthalmopathy symptoms. The clonotype was recovered from a woman aged 25 to 39 with Graves' hyperthyroidism that later progressed to Graves' ophthalmopathy. This chain connects TRBV5-1 to TRBJ2-7; TRBD1 matches 7 bases. The material sequenced was blood. The CDR3 DNA is TGCGCCAGCAGCTTGACAGGGGATGGCTACGAGCAGTGCTTC. Amino acid sequence: CASSLTGDGYEQCF.